This TCR beta chain was sequenced during a study of shared clonotypes between healthy human individuals. Healthy and HIV-negative, the adult donors had no recent acute infections or vaccinations. Deep was the level at which the assay was run. Unsorted PBMC DNA underwent sequencing on ten immunoSEQ deep assay plates. The authors' processing: Junction-only sequences without quality scores were provided by ImmunoSEQ, so filtering was different. Libraries were prepared by immunoSEQ multiplex PCR; TCRdb keeps only in-frame clonotypes and omits some of them. V and J calls and clone size come straight from that table; D and trimming were deduced from the DNA. This table holds approximately 500,000 clones, 70% to 80% found once. The CDR3 totals 14 residues. The V and J ends lost 4 bases and 0 bases respectively, with 9 bases between them. Germline V gene sequence: CDR1 MDHEN, CDR2 SYDVKM.

The TCR originated in a middle-aged woman in good health. Some clones in this sample may be carry-over from other donors' samples. The chain links TRBV28 to TRBJ1-1; D is possibly TRBD1 (5 bases). Sequencing was done on a sample of PBMCs. The CDR3 nucleotides are TGTGCCAGCAGTTCTAGGGGATTGAACACTGAAGCTTTCTTT. It yields the protein CASSSRGLNTEAFF.